This TCR beta chain was observed in a study of blood T cell repertoires in COVID-19. Repertoires were generated with immunoSEQ multiplex PCR, while TCRdb's copy carries only in-frame clones and drops some. The table records tens of thousands of clones, around 85% of them present only once. This CDR3 spans 17 amino acids. The V segment lost 0 bases and the J segment 2 bases; nucleotides outside the gene matches: 2. Germline V gene lookup returns CDR1 LGHDT and CDR2 YNNKEL (reference sequence). The chain carries TRBV3-1 (or the pseudogene TRBV3-2) and TRBJ2-1; TRBD2 matches 12 bases. This receptor was taken from an elderly man with acute or convalescent COVID-19. The sequenced sample consisted of peripheral blood. The CDR3 protein is CASSQEGLAGTYNEQFF. CDR3 bases: TGTGCCAGCAGCCAAGAAGGACTAGCGGGAACCTACAATGAGCAGTTCTTC.